This T cell receptor beta chain was identified during a study of cytomegalovirus exposure and HLA in healthy donors (dated by TCRdb to the late 2010s). Background for the entire study: An earlier analysis of roughly 500 of the donors reported roughly 270 Gb of sequence data and 117 million unique TCR beta sequences from about 180 million T cells. Roughly 290 gigabases of sequencing data and around 80 million unique TCR sequences made up an early release that covered around 640 HLA-typed donors. To study patterns of TCR occurrence, a later analysis re-analyzed previously published TCR beta repertoires from just over 650 donors and added high-resolution HLA genotyping. Donor age, sex, ethnicity and CMV serostatus were compiled together with the repertoire data. Every repertoire in the discovery cohort had been generated on one and the same sequencing platform. The T cell repertoires of some 700 subjects were profiled by immunosequencing and related to cytomegalovirus serostatus. To predict cytomegalovirus infection status, the study combined high-throughput TCR immunosequencing, statistical association of individual TCRs with disease status, and machine learning. Both class I and class II loci were covered by HLA typing, at four-digit resolution. The number of donors typed differed by locus, with about 629-630 for A, B, C, DRB1 and DQB1, roughly 520 for DQA1, 600 to 610 for DPA1, and some 440 for DPB1. The aim of the study was to test whether cataloging public T cell receptors could identify signatures of past pathogen exposure. Five DR-DQ haplotypes were treated as single units for association and clustering because of strong linkage in the cohort. In the later analysis, no new phenotypic data were used to find candidate immune exposures; instead, reliance was placed on TCR beta sequences and their occurrence across donors. Of the approximately 400 genotyped donors, approximately 83% fell in the genetic ancestry cluster associated with self-reported Caucasian donors. A later genetic analysis used genome-wide SNP genotypes for about three fifths of the 666 donors, treating that subset as a discovery cohort. A separate validation cohort of roughly 130 different subjects was used in addition to the roughly 670-subject first cohort. Among over 350 genotyped donors of the cohort, an average of 235,054 unique TCR beta nucleotide sequences were sequenced per donor, around 18% of them non-productive. An earlier analysis of a few hundred of the donors applied high-throughput TCR beta sequencing to assess whether each TCR beta V gene segment acted as functional or pseudogenic. The investigation overall reported the following: Cytomegalovirus status was reported to be diagnosed by the classifier with high specificity and sensitivity in both the original and validation cohorts. Across donors, most TCR sequences were observed very rarely, whereas some public TCRs were present in many individuals. Sequencing depth was assumed to be roughly uniform across donors in the presence/absence analyses, though that assumption may not hold. In a later analysis, HLA-associated TCR beta chains showed more clonal expansion and lower generation probabilities than non-associated chains that were equally common. The sequencing pipeline was judged likely to have produced a cluster of highly shared sequence variants as a technical artifact. The earlier analysis of approximately 560 of the donors excluded roughly 17 rarely observed V segments, including chromosome 9 orphons, because counts were too low. According to a later analysis, parvovirus B19, influenza, CMV and Epstein-Barr virus appeared linked to several top co-occurrence clusters. Because HLA typing was unavailable for some donors at each locus, only the typed subset was used in association tests. According to a later analysis, TCR association rates differed among HLA loci, with DRB1 alleles showing the most associated TCRs and HLA-C alleles showing the fewest. Linkage disequilibrium might explain the correlated functional status among segregating V segments, but an unknown experimental factor could not be ruled out. A later genetic analysis associated a missense DCLRE1C variant with V-gene and J-gene trimming of TCR beta chains, and an independent cohort replicated the association. The authors suggested that the approach could potentially be generalized to other disease states and immunological phenotypes. Only TCR beta chains were sequenced in this cohort, and the absence of alpha or paired-chain data limited detectable features. At a false discovery rate of 0.05, a later analysis linked 16,951 TCR beta sequences to specific HLA alleles. A few of the identified cytomegalovirus-associated TCR beta chains were confirmed in vitro to be specific for cytomegalovirus antigens. When HLA alleles, especially DR and DQ, strongly co-occurred, attributing TCR associations to individual alleles was difficult. For the cohort, immune exposure information was limited to CMV serostatus. A later analysis found that most CMV-associated TCR beta chains appeared HLA-restricted, with HLA associations seemingly driven largely by CMV exposure. Because the 87-base-pair reads could not distinguish some IMGT-functional V segments, including TRBV6-2 and TRBV6-3, those segments were excluded. Broadly in line with IMGT annotations, most TCR beta V segments showed up in productive rearrangements about 87% or about 30% of the time in an earlier analysis of several hundred of the donors. In the study, around 160 TCR beta chains were listed as associated with cytomegalovirus. Compared with the approximately 670-donor mean, donors in an Asian-associated ancestry cluster had fewer N-insertions in productive TCRs, according to a later genetic analysis. A further reported finding was that TCR beta sequences accurately predicted the HLA-A and HLA-B alleles for most subjects in the first cohort.

A remark on this clone: The antigen it binds to is not known. There are no base qualities to consult, and no much larger clone falls within one base.

The CDR3 holds 13 amino acids from the cysteine to the phenylalanine. Here the CDR3 DNA is all that survives: 39 bases in frame from base 1. Clipping removes 1 base from V and 13 bases from J, with 9 as the unmatched junction base count. CDR1 SQVTM and CDR2 ANQGSEA are derived from the germline V gene. The library was built by means of the immunoSEQ multiplex PCR assay. For the multiplex PCR, a mixture combining 60 forward primers for TCR Vbeta segments and 13 reverse primers for TCR Jbeta segments was used. A multiplex PCR assay on genomic DNA amplified the CDR3 region of rearranged TCR beta genes. The Illumina HiSeq System was used to sequence the amplified TCR beta libraries as 87-base-pair reads. Per the original workflow: Across the roughly 670 repertoires, a later analysis counted 78 million or so unique TCR beta chains, roughly 11 million of which were shared by at least two donors. To remove PCR and sequencing errors, raw reads were error-corrected and collapsed into unique sequences using a nearest-neighbor algorithm that merged closely related sequences. Alignment of CDR3 sequences to IMGT reference sequences was used to assign V, D and J gene segments. For a sequence to be retained, a match of at least six nucleotides was required to both a V gene segment and a J gene segment. Rearrangements were called productive when the CDR3 lacked stop codons and stayed in frame with V and J; all others were non-productive. Following IMGT convention, CDR3 was defined as the stretch from the second conserved V-encoded cysteine to the conserved J-encoded phenylalanine. In an earlier analysis of around 570 of the donors, sequences lacking an unambiguous match to a single V gene segment were excluded. An earlier analysis of 587 of the donors called V segments functional above 56.7% productive rearrangements and segregating when the between-donor standard deviation exceeded 5%. A statistical classification framework was built for diagnosing cytomegalovirus status from the catalog of TCR beta chain sequences. In a later analysis, V and J genes were assigned by comparing TCR nucleotide sequences against IMGT/GENE-DB human TR gene sequences. Using the TCRdist pipeline, a later analysis assigned CDR3 sequences along with most-parsimonious VDJ recombination scenarios. In a later analysis, each TCR beta chain was defined by its CDR3 amino acid sequence together with its V-gene family, and reads lacking a unique V-gene family were excluded. To address suspected cross-contamination and a sequencing artifact, a later analysis removed around 600 highly shared, low-generation-probability nucleotide sequences. For each public chain, a later analysis derived a clonal expansion index from normalized ranks of inferred template counts within each repertoire. Generation probabilities in a later analysis came from a VDJ recombination model fitted to out-of-frame rearrangements, and those results were checked against IGoR. A later analysis scored TCR-TCR, TCR-HLA and TCR-CMV co-occurrence with hypergeometric tests, applying a repertoire-size bias correction to TCR pairs. In a later analysis, false discovery rates were estimated by permuting HLA or CMV assignments 20 times. In a later analysis, co-occurring TCRs were grouped with DBSCAN, and TCRdist sequence similarity was added when clustering was performed within HLA-allele-positive subsets. Repertoires with fewer than 30,000 or more than 120,000 public chains were left out of co-occurrence clustering, as were a handful of repertoires with anomalous nucleotide sharing. TCRdb mirrors the immuneACCESS table, restricted to in-frame sequences. Some clones are absent from its copies; in checked studies, under half trace to an unresolved V gene, and the reason for the others is unknown. D and trimming were read from the DNA, whereas the V and J calls and clone size are those reported in that table. The sample table shows roughly 130,000 clones, and roughly 70% are seen once. Approximately 7% of the sample lies in the top ten.

The cohort was made up of around 720 healthy bone marrow donors. At the time of sampling, all cohort members were nominally healthy, though unrecorded immune exposures were likely present. The donor tested CMV seropositive and was one of the 289 seropositive cohort members. Each donor provided a peripheral blood sample, and peripheral blood mononuclear cells were used for TCR beta sequencing. The Qiagen DNeasy Blood Extraction Kit was used to extract genomic DNA from the blood cell samples. This TCR was sampled from a man in his forties in good health and CMV-seropositive. Sequencing was carried out using PBMCs. The rearrangement combines TRBV29-1 with TRBJ2-7, and TRBD1 aligns with 11 junction nucleotides. The sequence in DNA is TGCAGCGTTGAAGTCCCTACGGACAGGGGGCAATACTTC. This is translated as CSVEVPTDRGQYF.